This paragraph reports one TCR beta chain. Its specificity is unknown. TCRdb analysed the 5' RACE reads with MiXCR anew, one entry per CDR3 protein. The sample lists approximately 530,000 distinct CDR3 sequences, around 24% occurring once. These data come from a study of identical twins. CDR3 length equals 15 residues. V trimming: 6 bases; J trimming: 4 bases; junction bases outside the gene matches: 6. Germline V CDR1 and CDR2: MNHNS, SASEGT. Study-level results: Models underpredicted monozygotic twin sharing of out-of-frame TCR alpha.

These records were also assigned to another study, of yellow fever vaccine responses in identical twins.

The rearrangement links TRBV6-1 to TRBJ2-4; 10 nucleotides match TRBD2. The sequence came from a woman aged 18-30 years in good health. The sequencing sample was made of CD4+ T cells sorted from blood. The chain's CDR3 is CASRETSGLKNIQYF. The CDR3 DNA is TGTGCCAGCAGGGAGACTAGCGGGCTAAAAAACATTCAGTACTTC.